This T cell receptor beta chain was profiled in a study of regulatory T cells in long-lasting Graves disease. Arm-PCR of CDR3 regions and iRepertoire HTBI primers were the basis on which TCR beta libraries were built. TCRdb reanalysed the multiplex PCR reads using MiXCR and keeps one entry per CDR3 protein. The sample lists some 330,000 distinct CDR3 sequences, more than 20% seen once, with less than 30% in the top ten. Details on this clonotype: What it binds is not known.

Time point defined: persistent/refractory GD, antithyroid drugs over 5 years with positive TRAb. Following extraction of RNA from PBMCs, that RNA was used to make the TCR library. Xi'an, China, was home to the endocrinology department that provided patients. Whole-study findings and limits: Favored usage of TRBV28, TRBJ1-2 and TRBJ2-5 was recorded in persistent disease. Only a small sample size was used, which may have cut accuracy.

Deletions cut 0 bases from V and 0 bases from J, with 16 bases between. The CDR3 loop spans 19 amino acids. The germline CDR1 and CDR2 sequences are SGHKS and YYEKEE (reference sequence). The source of this sequence is a woman between 35 and 50 years old with Graves disease. The chain uses TRBV5-5 and TRBJ2-6; D is perhaps TRBD2 (5 bases). The sample was peripheral blood mononuclear cells (PBMCs), taken when the disease was refractory, from a patient treated with antithyroid drugs. The CDR3 DNA reads TGTGCCAGCAGCTTGGTTCGGGGAGAAAGGGACTCTGGGGCCAACGTCCTGACTTTC. This encodes CASSLVRGERDSGANVLTF. Filled out from reference TRBV5-5 and TRBJ2-6, the complete variable domain reads DAGVTQSPTHLIKTRGQQVTLRCSPISGHKSVSWYQQVLGQGPQFIFQYYEKEERGRGNFPDRFSARQFPNYSSELNVNALLLGDSALYLCASSLVRGERDSGANVLTFGAGSRLTVL.